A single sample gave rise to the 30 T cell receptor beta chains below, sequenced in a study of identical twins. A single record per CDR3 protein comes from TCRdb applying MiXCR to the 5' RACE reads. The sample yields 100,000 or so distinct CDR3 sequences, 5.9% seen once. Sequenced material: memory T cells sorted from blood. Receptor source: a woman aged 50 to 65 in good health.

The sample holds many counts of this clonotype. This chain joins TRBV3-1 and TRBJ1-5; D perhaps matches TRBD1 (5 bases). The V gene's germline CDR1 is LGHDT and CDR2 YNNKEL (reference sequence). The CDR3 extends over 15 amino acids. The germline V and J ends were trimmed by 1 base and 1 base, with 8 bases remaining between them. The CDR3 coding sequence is TGTGCCAGCAGCCAAGGGCGACAGAGCAATCAGCCCCAGCATTTT. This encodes CASSQGRQSNQPQHF.

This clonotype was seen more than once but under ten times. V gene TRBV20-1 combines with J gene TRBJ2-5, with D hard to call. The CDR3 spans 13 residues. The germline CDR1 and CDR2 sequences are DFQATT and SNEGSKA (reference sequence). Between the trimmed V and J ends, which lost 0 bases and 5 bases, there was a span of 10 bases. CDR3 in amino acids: CSARDNQWETQYF. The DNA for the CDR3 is TGCAGTGCTAGAGATAACCAGTGGGAGACCCAGTACTTC.

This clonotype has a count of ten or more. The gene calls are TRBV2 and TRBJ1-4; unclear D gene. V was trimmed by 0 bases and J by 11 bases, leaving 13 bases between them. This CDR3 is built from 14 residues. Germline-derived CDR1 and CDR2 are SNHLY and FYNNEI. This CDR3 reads CASSEAESLRKLFF. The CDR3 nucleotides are TGTGCCAGCAGTGAAGCAGAGAGCCTCAGGAAACTGTTTTTT. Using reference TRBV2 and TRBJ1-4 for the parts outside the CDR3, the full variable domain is EPEVTQTPSHQVTQMGQEVILRCVPISNHLYFYWYRQILGQKVEFLVSFYNNEISEKSEIFDDQFSVERPDGSNFTLKIRSTKLEDSAMYFCASSEAESLRKLFFGSGTQLSVL.

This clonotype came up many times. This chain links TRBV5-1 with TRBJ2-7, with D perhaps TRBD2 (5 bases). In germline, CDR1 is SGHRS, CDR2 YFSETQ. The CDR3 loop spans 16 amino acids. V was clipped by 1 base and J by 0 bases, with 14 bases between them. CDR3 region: CASSLRPSGSSYEQYF. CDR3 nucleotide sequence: TGCGCCAGCAGCTTGAGGCCCAGCGGAAGCTCCTACGAGCAGTACTTC.

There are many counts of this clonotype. CDR3 in amino acids: CSARPLGSSGRNNEQFF. The CDR3 bases are TGCAGTGCTAGACCTTTAGGTTCTAGCGGGAGAAACAATGAGCAGTTCTTC. The V call is TRBV20-1, the J call TRBJ2-1, with TRBD2 matching 10 bases. Germline CDR1 is DFQATT and CDR2 is SNEGSKA (reference sequence). The CDR3 consists of 17 residues. The J segment lost 5 bases and the V segment lost 2 bases, leaving 12 bases of the junction unmatched.

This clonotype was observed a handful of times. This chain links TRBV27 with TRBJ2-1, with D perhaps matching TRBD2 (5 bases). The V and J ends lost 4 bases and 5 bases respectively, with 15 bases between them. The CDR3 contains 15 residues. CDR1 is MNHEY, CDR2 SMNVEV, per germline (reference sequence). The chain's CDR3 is CASSWELSTNNEQFF. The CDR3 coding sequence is TGTGCCAGCAGTTGGGAGCTAAGTACCAACAATGAGCAGTTCTTC.

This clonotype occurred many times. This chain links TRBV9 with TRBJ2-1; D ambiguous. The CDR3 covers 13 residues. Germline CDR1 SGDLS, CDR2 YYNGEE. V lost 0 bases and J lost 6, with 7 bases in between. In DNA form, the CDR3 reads TGTGCCAGCAGCGTAGGCAGTTTCAATGAGCAGTTCTTC. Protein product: CASSVGSFNEQFF. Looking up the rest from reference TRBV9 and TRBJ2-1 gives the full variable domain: DSGVTQTPKHLITATGQRVTLRCSPRSGDLSVYWYQQSLDQGLQFLIQYYNGEERAKGNILERFSAQQFPDLHSELNLSSLELGDSALYFCASSVGSFNEQFFGPGTRLTVL.

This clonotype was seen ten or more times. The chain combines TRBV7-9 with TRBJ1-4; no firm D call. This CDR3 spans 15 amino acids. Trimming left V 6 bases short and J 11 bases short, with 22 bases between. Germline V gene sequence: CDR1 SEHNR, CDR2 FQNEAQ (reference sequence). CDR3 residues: CASSPNRTGGYKLFF. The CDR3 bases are TGTGCCAGCAGTCCCAATCGGACGGGCGGGTATAAACTGTTTTTT.

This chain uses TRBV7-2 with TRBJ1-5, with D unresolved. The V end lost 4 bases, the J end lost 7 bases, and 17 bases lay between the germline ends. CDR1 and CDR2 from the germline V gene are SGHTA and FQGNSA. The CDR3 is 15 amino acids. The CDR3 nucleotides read TGTGCCAGCAGCTCACTAGGTTTCAAGAACCAGCCCCAGCATTTT. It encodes CASSSLGFKNQPQHF.

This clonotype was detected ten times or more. The CDR3, as DNA: TGTGCCAGCACCGGGACAGGGACGCGAAAACTGTTTTTT. It codes for CASTGTGTRKLFF. The chain couples TRBV12-3 or TRBV12-4 to TRBJ1-4; 9 bases are shared with TRBD1. CDR3 length: 13 amino acids. V was clipped by 7 bases and J by 10 bases; unmatched bases: 7.

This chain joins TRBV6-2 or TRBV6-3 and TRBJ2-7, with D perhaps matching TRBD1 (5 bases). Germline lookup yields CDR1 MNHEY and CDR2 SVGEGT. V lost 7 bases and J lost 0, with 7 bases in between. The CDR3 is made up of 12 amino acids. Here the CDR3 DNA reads TGTGCCAGCAAGACAGCCTCCTACGAGCAGTACTTC. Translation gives CASKTASYEQYF.

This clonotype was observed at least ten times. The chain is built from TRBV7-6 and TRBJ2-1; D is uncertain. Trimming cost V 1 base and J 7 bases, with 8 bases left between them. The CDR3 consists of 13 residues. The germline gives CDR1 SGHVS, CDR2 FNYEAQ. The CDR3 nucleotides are TGTGCCAGCAGCTTAGAGTGGGATAATGAGCAGTTCTTC. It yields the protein CASSLEWDNEQFF.

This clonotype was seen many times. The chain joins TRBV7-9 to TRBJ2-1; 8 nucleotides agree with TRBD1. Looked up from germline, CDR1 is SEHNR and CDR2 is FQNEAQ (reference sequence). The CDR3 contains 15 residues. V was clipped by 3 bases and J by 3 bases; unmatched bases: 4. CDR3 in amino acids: CASSFPTGVYNEQFF. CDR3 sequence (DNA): TGTGCCAGCAGCTTCCCGACAGGGGTCTACAATGAGCAGTTCTTC.

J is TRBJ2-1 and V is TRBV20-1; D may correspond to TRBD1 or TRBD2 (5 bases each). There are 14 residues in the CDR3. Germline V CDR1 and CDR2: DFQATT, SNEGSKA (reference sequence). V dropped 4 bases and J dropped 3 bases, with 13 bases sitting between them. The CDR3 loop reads CSAIDGTFYNEQFF. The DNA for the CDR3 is TGCAGTGCTATTGACGGGACCTTCTACAATGAGCAGTTCTTC.

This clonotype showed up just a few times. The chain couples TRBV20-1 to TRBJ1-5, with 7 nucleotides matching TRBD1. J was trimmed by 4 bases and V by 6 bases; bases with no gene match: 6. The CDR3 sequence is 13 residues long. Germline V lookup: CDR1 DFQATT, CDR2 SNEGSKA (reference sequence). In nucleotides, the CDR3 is TGCAGTGCAAACGACAGGGATAATCAGCCCCAGCATTTT. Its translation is CSANDRDNQPQHF.

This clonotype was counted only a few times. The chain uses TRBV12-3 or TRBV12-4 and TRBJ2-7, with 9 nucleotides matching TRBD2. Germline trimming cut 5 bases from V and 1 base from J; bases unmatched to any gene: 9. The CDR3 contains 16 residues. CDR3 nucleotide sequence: TGTGCCAGCAGTCCCTTCGGCGGGAGGGCTTCCTACGAGCAGTACTTC. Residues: CASSPFGGRASYEQYF.

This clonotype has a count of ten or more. CDR3 residues: CASGMTGKFTGELFF. In DNA form, the CDR3 reads TGTGCCAGCGGGATGACAGGGAAGTTCACCGGGGAGCTGTTTTTT. The V gene is TRBV7-6, the J gene TRBJ2-2, with 7 bases aligning to TRBD1. CDR1 SGHVS and CDR2 FNYEAQ come from the germline V gene. The CDR3 length is 15 residues. The V segment lost 8 bases and the J segment 4 bases; nucleotides outside the gene matches: 10.

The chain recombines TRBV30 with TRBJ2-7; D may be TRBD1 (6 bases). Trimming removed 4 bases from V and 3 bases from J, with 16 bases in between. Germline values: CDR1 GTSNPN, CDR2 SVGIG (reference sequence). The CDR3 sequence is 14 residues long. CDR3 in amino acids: CAWTVGGPGYEQYF. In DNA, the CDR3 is TGTGCCTGGACTGTAGGGGGACCAGGCTACGAGCAGTACTTC.

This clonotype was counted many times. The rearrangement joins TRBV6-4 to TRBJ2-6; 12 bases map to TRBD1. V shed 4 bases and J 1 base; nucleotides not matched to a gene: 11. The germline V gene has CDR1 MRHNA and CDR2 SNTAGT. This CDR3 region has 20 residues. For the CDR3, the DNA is TGTGCCAGCAGTGGCCCGACAACGGGACAGGGGGCGTCTGGGGCCAACGTCCTGACTTTC. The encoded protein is CASSGPTTGQGASGANVLTF.

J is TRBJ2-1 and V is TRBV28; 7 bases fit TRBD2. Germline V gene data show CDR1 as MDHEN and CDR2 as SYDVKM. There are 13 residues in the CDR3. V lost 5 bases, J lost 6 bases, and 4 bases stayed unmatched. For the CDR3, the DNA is TGTGCCAGCAGTCCGTGGACTAGCAATGAGCAGTTCTTC. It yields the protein CASSPWTSNEQFF. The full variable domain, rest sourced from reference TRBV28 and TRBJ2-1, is DVKVTQSSRYLVKRTGEKVFLECVQDMDHENMFWYRQDPGLGLRLIYFSYDVKMKEKGDIPEGYSVSREKKERFSLILESASTNQTSMYLCASSPWTSNEQFFGPGTRLTVL.

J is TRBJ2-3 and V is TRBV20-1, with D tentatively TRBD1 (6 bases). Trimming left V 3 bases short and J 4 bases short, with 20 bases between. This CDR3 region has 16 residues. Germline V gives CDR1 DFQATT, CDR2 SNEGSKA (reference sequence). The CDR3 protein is CSASGGQGQGADTQYF. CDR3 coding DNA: TGCAGTGCTAGCGGCGGGCAGGGACAAGGTGCAGATACGCAGTATTTT.

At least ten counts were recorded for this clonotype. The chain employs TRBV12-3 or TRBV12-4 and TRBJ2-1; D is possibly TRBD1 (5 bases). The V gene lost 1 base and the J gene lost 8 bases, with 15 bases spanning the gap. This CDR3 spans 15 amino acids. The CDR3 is CASSLGQWTFDEQFF. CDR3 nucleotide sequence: TGTGCCAGCAGTTTAGGACAGTGGACCTTCGATGAGCAGTTCTTC.

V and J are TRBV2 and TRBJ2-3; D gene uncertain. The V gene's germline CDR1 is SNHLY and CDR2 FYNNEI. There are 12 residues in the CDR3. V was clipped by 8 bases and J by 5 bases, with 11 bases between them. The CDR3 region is CASRPGGDTQYF. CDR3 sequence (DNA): TGTGCCAGCCGGCCAGGCGGAGATACGCAGTATTTT.

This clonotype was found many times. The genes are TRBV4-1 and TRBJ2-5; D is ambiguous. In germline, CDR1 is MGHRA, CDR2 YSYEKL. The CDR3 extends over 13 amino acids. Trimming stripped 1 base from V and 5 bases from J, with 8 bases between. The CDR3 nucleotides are TGCGCCAGCAGCCAAGCGGCCCCGGAGACCCAGTACTTC. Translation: CASSQAAPETQYF.

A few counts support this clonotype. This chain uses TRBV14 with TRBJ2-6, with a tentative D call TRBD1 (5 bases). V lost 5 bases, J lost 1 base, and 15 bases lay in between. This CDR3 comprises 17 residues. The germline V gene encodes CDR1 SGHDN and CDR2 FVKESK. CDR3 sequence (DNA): TGTGCCAGCAGCTTCCAGGGTGCGCTTTCTGGGGCCAACGTCCTGACTTTC. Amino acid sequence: CASSFQGALSGANVLTF.

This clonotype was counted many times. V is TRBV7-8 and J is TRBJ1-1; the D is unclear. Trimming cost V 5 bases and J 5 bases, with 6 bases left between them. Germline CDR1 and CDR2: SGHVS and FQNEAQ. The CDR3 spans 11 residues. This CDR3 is CASSPATEAFF. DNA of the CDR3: TGTGCCAGCAGCCCCGCGACTGAAGCTTTCTTT.

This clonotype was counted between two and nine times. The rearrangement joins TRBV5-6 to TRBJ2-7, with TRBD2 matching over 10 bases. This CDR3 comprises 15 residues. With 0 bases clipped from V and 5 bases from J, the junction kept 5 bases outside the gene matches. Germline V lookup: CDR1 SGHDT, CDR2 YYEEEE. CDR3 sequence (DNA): TGTGCCAGCAGCTTGGCTAGCGGGAGTATCGACGAGCAGTACTTC. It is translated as CASSLASGSIDEQYF.

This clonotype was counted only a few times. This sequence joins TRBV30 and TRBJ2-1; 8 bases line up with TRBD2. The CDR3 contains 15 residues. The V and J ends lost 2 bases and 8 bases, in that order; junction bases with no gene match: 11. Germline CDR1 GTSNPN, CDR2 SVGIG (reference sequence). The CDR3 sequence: CAWSTPVAGSHEQFF. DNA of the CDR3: TGTGCCTGGAGTACGCCCGTAGCGGGGTCGCATGAGCAGTTCTTC.

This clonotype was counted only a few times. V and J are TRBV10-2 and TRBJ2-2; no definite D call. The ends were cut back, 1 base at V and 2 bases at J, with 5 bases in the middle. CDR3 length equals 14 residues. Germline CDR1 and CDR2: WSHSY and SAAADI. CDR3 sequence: CASSEFTNTGELFF. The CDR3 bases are TGCGCCAGCAGTGAGTTTACAAACACCGGGGAGCTGTTTTTT.

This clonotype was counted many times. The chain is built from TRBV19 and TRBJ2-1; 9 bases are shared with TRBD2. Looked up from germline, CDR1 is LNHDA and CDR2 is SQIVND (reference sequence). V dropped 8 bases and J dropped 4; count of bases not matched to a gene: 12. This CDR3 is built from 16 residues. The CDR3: CASSSLAGAGYNEQFF. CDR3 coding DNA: TGTGCCAGTTCATCCTTAGCGGGAGCGGGGTACAATGAGCAGTTCTTC.